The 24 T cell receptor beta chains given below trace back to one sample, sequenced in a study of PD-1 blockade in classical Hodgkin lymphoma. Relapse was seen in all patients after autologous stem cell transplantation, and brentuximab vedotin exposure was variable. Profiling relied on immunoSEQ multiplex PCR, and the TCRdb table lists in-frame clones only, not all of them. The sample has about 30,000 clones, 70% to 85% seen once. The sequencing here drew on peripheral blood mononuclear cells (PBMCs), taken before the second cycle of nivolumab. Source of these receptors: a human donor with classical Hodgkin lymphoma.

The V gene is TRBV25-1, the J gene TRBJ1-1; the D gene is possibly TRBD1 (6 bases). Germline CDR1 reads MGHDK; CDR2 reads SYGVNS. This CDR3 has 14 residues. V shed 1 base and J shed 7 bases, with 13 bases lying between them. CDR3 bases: TGTGCCAGCAGTGAATCATGGGGGGCGGTTGAAGCTTTCTTT. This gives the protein CASSESWGAVEAFF.

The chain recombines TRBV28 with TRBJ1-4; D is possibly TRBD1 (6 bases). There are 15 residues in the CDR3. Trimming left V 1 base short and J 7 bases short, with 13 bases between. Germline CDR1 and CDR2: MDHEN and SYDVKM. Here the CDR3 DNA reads TGTGCCAGCAGTTTATCGTCAGGGGCAGTTGAAAAACTGTTTTTT. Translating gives CASSLSSGAVEKLFF. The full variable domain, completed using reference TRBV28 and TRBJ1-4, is DVKVTQSSRYLVKRTGEKVFLECVQDMDHENMFWYRQDPGLGLRLIYFSYDVKMKEKGDIPEGYSVSREKKERFSLILESASTNQTSMYLCASSLSSGAVEKLFFGSGTQLSVL.

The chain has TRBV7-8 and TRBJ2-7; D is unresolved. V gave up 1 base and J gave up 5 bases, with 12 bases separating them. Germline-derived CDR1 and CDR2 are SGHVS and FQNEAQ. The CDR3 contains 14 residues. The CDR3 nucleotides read TGTGCCAGCAGCTTAGTTACCCAAATGAACGAGCAGTACTTC. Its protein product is CASSLVTQMNEQYF.

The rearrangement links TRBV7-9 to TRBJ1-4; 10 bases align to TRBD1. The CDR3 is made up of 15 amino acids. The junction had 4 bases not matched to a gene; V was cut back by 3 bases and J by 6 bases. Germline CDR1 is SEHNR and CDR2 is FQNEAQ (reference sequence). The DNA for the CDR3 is TGTGCCAGCAGCTTCACCGGGACAGGGGATGAAAAACTGTTTTTT. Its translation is CASSFTGTGDEKLFF.

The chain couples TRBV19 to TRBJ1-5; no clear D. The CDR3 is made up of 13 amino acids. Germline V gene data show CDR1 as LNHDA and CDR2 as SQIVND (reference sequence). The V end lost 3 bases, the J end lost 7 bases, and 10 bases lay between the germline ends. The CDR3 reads CASSMSVGQPQHF. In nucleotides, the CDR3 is TGTGCCAGTAGTATGTCCGTGGGACAGCCCCAGCATTTT.

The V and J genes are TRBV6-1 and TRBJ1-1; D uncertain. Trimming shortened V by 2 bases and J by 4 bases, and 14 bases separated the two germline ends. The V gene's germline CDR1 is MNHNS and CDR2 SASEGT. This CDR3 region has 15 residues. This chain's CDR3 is CASSEYEGRATEAFF. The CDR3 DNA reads TGTGCCAGCAGTGAATATGAGGGTAGGGCCACTGAAGCTTTCTTT.

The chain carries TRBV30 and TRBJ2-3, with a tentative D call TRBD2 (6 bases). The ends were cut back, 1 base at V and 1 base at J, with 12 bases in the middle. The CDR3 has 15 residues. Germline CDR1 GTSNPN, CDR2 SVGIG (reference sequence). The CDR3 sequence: CAWSAKGEGTDTQYF. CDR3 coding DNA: TGTGCCTGGAGTGCAAAAGGGGAGGGCACAGATACGCAGTATTTT. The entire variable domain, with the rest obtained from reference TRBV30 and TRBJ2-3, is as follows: SQTIHQWPATLVQPVGSPLSLECTVEGTSNPNLYWYRQAAGRGLQLLFYSVGIGQISSEVPQNLSASRPQDRQFILSSKKLLLSDSGFYLCAWSAKGEGTDTQYFGPGTRLTVL.

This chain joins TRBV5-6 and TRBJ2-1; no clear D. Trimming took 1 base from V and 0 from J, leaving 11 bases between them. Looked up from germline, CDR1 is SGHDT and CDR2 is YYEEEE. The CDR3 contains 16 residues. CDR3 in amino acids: CASSLYAGFSYNEQFF. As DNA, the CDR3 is TGTGCCAGCAGCTTGTACGCAGGCTTCTCCTACAATGAGCAGTTCTTC.

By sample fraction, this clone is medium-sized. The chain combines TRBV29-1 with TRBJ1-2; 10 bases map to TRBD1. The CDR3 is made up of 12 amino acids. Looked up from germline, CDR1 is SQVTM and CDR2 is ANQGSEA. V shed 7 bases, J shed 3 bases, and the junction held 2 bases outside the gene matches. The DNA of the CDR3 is TGCAGCGCAGGGACAGGGGACTATGGCTACACCTTC. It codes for CSAGTGDYGYTF.

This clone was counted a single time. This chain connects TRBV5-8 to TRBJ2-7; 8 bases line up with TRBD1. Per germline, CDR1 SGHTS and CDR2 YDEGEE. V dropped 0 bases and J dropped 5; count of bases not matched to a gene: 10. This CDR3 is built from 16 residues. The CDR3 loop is CASSLGLRQGFHEQYF. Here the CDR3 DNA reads TGTGCCAGCAGCTTGGGGTTGAGACAGGGGTTCCACGAGCAGTACTTC.

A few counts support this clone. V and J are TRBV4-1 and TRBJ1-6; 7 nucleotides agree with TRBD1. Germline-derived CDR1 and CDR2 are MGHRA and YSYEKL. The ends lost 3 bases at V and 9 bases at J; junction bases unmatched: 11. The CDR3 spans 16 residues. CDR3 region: CASSHNTGDGVSPLHF. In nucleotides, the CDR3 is TGCGCCAGCAGCCATAATACAGGGGATGGAGTTTCACCCCTCCACTTT.

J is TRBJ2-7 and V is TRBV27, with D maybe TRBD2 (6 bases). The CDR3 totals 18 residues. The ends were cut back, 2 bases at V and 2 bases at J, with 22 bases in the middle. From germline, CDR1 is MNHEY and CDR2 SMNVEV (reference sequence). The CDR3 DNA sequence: TGTGCCAGCAGTTTAAGAGGGGTAGGGATAGGAGGGACCTACGAGCAGTACTTC. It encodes CASSLRGVGIGGTYEQYF.

The CDR3 region is CASSPSLTYEQYF. The CDR3 nucleotides read TGCGCCAGCAGTCCAAGTTTAACCTACGAGCAGTACTTC. This chain links TRBV4-3 with TRBJ2-7; D not certain. CDR1 is LGHNA, CDR2 YSLEER, per germline. CDR3 length: 13 residues. Between the trimmed V and J ends, which lost 6 bases and 2 bases, there was a span of 11 bases.

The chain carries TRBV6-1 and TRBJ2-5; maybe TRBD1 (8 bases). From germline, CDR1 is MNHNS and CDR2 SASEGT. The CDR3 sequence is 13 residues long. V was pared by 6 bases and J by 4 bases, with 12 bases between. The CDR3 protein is CASRQGGLETQYF. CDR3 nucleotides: TGTGCCAGCAGACAGGGGGGGTTAGAGACCCAGTACTTC.

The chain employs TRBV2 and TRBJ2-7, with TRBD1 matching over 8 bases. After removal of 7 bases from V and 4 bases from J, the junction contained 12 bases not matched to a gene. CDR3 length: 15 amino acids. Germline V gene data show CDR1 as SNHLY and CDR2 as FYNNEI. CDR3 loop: CASIFSPGGVYEQYF. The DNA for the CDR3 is TGTGCCAGCATTTTCTCTCCAGGGGGCGTATACGAGCAGTACTTC.

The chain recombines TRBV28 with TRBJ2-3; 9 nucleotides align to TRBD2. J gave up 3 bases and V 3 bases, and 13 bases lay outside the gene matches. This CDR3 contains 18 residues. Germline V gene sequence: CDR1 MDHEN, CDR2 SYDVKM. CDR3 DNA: TGTGCCAGCAGTTTCGAGGTAGCGGGAGATGGGGGTACAGATACGCAGTATTTT. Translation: CASSFEVAGDGGTDTQYF. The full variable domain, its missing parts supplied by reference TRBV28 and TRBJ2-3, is DVKVTQSSRYLVKRTGEKVFLECVQDMDHENMFWYRQDPGLGLRLIYFSYDVKMKEKGDIPEGYSVSREKKERFSLILESASTNQTSMYLCASSFEVAGDGGTDTQYFGPGTRLTVL.

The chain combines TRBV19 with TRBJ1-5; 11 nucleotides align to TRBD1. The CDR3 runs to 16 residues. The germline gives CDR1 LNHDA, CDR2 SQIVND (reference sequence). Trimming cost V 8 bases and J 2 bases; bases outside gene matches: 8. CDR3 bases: TGTGCCAGTCGGACAGGGGGCCCTATTGGCAATCAGCCCCAGCATTTT. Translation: CASRTGGPIGNQPQHF.

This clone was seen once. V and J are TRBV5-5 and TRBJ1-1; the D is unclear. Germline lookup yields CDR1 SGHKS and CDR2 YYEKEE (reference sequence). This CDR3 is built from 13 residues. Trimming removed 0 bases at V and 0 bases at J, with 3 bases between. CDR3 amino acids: CASSLGVNTEAFF. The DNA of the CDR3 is TGTGCCAGCAGCTTGGGGGTGAACACTGAAGCTTTCTTT.

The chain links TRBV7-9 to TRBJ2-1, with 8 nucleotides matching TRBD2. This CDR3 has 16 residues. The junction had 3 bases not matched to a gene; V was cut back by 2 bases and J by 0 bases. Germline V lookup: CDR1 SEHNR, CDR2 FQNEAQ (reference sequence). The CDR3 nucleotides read TGTGCCAGCAGCTTAAAGCGGGGGAGCTCCTACAATGAGCAGTTCTTC. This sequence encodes CASSLKRGSSYNEQFF.

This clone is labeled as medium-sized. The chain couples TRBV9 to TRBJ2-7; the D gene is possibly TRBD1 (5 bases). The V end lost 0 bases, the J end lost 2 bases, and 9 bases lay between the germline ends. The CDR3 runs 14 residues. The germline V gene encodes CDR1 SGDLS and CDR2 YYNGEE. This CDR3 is CASSVAGNPYEQYF. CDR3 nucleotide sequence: TGTGCCAGCAGCGTAGCAGGGAATCCCTACGAGCAGTACTTC. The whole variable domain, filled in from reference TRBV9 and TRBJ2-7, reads DSGVTQTPKHLITATGQRVTLRCSPRSGDLSVYWYQQSLDQGLQFLIQYYNGEERAKGNILERFSAQQFPDLHSELNLSSLELGDSALYFCASSVAGNPYEQYFGPGTRLTVT.

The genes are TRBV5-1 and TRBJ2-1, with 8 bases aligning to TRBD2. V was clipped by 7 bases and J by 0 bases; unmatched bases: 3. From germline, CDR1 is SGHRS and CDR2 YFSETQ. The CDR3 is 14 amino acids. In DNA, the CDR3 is TGCGCCAGCCGCGGGGGGAGCTCCTACAATGAGCAGTTCTTC. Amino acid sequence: CASRGGSSYNEQFF.

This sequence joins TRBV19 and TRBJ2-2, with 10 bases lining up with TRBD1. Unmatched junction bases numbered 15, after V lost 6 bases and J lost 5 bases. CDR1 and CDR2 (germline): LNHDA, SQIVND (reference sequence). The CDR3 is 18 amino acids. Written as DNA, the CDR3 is TGTGCCAGTAGGATGGTCGGGGGACAGGGGAGTAAAACCGGGGAGCTGTTTTTT. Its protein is CASRMVGGQGSKTGELFF.

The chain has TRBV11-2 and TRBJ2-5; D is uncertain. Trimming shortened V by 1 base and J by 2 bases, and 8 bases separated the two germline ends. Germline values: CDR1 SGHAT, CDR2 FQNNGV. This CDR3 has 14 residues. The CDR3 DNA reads TGTGCCAGCAGCTTAGTGGCCACACAAGAGACCCAGTACTTC. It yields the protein CASSLVATQETQYF.

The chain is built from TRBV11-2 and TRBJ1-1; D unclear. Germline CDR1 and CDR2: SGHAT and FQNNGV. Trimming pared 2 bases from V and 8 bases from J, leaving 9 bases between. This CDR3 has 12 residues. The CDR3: CASSLSPPEAFF. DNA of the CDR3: TGTGCCAGCAGCTTATCCCCCCCCGAAGCTTTCTTT.